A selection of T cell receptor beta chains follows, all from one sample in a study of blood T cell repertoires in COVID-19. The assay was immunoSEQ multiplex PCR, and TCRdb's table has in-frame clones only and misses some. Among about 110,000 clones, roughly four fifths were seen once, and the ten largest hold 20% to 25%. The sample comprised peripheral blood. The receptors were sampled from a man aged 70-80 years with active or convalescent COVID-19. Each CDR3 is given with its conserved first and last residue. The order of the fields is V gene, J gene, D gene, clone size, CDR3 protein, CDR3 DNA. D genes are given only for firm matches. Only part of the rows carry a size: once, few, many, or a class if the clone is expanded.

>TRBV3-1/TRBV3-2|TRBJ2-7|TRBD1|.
CASSQELGQGAGYHF
TGTGCCAGCAGCCAAGAATTGGGACAGGGGGCGGGCTACCACTTC
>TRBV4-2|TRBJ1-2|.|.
CASSQGSIRGSTF
TGTGCCAGCAGCCAAGGGTCCATCCGAGGCTCCACCTTC
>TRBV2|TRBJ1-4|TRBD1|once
CASSLDRGNEKLFF
TGTGCCAGCAGCTTGGACAGGGGAAATGAAAAACTGTTTTTT
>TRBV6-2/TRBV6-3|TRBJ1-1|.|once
CASSYYRTNTEAFF
TGTGCCAGCAGTTACTACAGAACGAACACTGAAGCTTTCTTT
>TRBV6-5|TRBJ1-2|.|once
CASRAKGLRSDYTF
TGTGCCAGCAGAGCGAAGGGACTGCGATCTGACTACACCTTC
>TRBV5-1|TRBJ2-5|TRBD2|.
CASSPGASGNQETQYF
TGCGCCAGCAGCCCGGGGGCTAGCGGGAATCAAGAGACCCAGTACTTC
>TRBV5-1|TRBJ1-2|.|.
CASSLKTGTGSYTF
TGCGCCAGCAGCTTGAAAACAGGGACGGGAAGCTACACCTTC
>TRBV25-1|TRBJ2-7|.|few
CASSEGREQYF
TGTGCCAGCAGTGAGGGGCGCGAGCAGTACTTC
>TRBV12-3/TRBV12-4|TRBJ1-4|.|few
CASRTGLEKLFF
TGTGCCAGCAGAACAGGGTTGGAAAAACTGTTTTTT
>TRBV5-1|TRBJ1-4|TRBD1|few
CASSLGPGTGGKLFF
TGCGCCAGCAGCTTGGGGCCCGGGACAGGGGGAAAACTGTTTTTT
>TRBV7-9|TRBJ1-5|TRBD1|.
CASSGGQGLSQPQHF
TGTGCCAGCAGCGGGGGACAGGGGCTGAGTCAGCCCCAGCATTTT
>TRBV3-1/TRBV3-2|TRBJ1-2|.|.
CASSQEGRFYGYTF
TGTGCCAGCAGCCAAGAGGGCAGGTTCTATGGCTACACCTTC
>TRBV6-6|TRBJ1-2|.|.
CASTPGGSSYGYTF
TGTGCCAGCACTCCGGGGGGCTCCAGCTATGGCTACACCTTC
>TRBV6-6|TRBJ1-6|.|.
CASSFRNSPDSSSYNSPLHF
TGTGCCAGCAGCTTCAGAAACTCCCCGGACTCTAGCTCCTATAATTCACCCCTCCACTTT
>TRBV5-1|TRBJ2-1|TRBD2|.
CASSLGLAGNNEQFF
TGCGCCAGCAGCTTGGGTCTAGCGGGAAATAATGAGCAGTTCTTC
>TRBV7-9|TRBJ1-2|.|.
CASSPREGSNYGYTF
TGTGCCAGCAGCCCTAGGGAGGGGAGCAACTATGGCTACACCTTC
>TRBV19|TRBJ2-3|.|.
CASSMGSSTDTQYF
TGTGCCAGTAGTATGGGCAGCAGCACAGATACGCAGTATTTT
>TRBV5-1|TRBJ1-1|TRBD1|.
CASSPDRGGEAFF
TGCGCCAGCAGCCCCGACAGGGGAGGTGAAGCTTTCTTT
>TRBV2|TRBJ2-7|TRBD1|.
CASSSDRRAPYEQYF
TGTGCCAGCAGTTCGGACAGGCGGGCCCCCTACGAGCAGTACTTC
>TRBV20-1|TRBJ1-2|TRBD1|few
CSASGTGGLSYGYTF
TGCAGTGCTAGTGGGACAGGGGGCCTTTCCTATGGCTACACCTTC
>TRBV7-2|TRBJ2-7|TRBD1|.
CASSLGGPGQGSYEQYF
TGTGCCAGCAGCTTAGGGGGACCGGGACAGGGCTCCTACGAGCAGTACTTC
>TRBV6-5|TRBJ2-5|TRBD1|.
CASSTGVWETQYF
TGTGCCAGCAGCACAGGGGTTTGGGAGACCCAGTACTTC
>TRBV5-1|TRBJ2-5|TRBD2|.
CASSLIGTIPQETQYF
TGCGCCAGCAGCTTGATCGGGACTATCCCGCAAGAGACCCAGTACTTC
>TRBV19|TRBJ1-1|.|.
CASGLSQWTEAFF
TGTGCCAGTGGGCTCTCTCAGTGGACTGAAGCTTTCTTT
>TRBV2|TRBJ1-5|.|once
CASRVDRSNQPQHF
TGTGCCAGCAGGGTTGACAGGAGCAATCAGCCCCAGCATTTT
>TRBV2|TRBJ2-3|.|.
CAGQGGGASDTQYF
TGTGCCGGCCAAGGCGGCGGGGCATCAGATACGCAGTATTTT
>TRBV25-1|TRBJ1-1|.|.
CASSVGREAFF
TGTGCCAGCAGTGTGGGCAGAGAAGCTTTCTTT
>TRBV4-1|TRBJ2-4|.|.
CASSQLGAGAQYF
TGCGCCAGCAGCCAGCTGGGAGCAGGGGCCCAGTACTTC
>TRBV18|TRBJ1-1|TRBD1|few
CASSPRGQGVGNTEAFF
TGTGCCAGCTCACCGAGGGGACAGGGGGTGGGGAACACTGAAGCTTTCTTT
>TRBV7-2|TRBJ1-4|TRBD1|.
CASSSGQGSEKLFF
TGTGCCAGCAGCTCGGGACAGGGAAGCGAAAAACTGTTTTTT
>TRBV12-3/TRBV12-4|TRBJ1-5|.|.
CASSWGGPQHF
TGTGCCAGCAGTTGGGGGGGGCCCCAGCATTTT
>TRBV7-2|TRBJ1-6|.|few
CASSSNNSPLHF
TGTGCCAGCAGCTCTAATAATTCACCCCTCCACTTT
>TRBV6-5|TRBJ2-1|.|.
CASSSLALYNEQFF
TGTGCCAGCTCTTCACTAGCTCTATACAATGAGCAGTTCTTC
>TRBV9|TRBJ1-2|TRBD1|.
CASSVGRGTANYGYTF
TGTGCCAGCAGCGTAGGAAGGGGGACAGCTAACTATGGCTACACCTTC
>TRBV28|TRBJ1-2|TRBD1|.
CASSSGQATPYGYTF
TGTGCCAGCAGTTCCGGACAGGCTACCCCCTATGGCTACACCTTC
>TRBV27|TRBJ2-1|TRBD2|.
CASSSGTKTVDEQFF
TGTGCCAGCAGTTCCGGGACTAAGACGGTTGATGAGCAGTTCTTC
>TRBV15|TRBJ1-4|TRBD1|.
CATSRETGGNEKLFF
TGTGCCACCAGCAGAGAAACAGGGGGAAATGAAAAACTGTTTTTT
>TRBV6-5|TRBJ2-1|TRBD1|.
CASSTWDRGLYEQFF
TGTGCCAGCAGTACCTGGGACAGGGGTTTGTATGAGCAGTTCTTC
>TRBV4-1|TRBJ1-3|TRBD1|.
CASSQDPGTVGVPGNTIYF
TGCGCCAGCAGCCAAGATCCTGGGACAGTGGGGGTGCCTGGAAACACCATATATTTT
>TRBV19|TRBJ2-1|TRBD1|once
CASSIDLRDRGASNEQFF
TGTGCCAGTAGTATAGATCTCCGGGACAGGGGAGCGTCCAATGAGCAGTTCTTC
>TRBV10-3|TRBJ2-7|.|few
CAISESARADYEQYF
TGTGCCATCAGTGAGTCCGCCAGGGCTGACTACGAGCAGTACTTC
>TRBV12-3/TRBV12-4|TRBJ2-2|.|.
CASSYTGTGELFF
TGTGCCAGCAGTTACACAGGGACCGGGGAGCTGTTTTTT
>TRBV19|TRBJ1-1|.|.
CASSISVNTEAFF
TGTGCCAGTAGTATAAGCGTGAACACTGAAGCTTTCTTT
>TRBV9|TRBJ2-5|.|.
CASSVGLEGTQYF
TGTGCCAGCAGCGTAGGGCTAGAAGGGACCCAGTACTTC
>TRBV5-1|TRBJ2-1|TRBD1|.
CASSQGTAYNEQFF
TGCGCCAGCAGCCAAGGGACAGCGTACAATGAGCAGTTCTTC
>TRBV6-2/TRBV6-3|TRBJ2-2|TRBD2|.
CASSWEGLAGTGELFF
TGTGCCAGCAGTTGGGAAGGACTAGCGGGCACCGGGGAGCTGTTTTTT
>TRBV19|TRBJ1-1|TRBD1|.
CASASRDRGGTEAFF
TGTGCCAGTGCCTCTCGGGACAGGGGGGGCACTGAAGCTTTCTTT
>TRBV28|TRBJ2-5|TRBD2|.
CASSKPSGRGETQYF
TGTGCCAGCAGTAAACCAAGCGGGAGAGGAGAGACCCAGTACTTC
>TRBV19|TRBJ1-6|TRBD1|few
CASSIDDRGNSPLHF
TGTGCCAGTAGTATCGACGACAGGGGTAATTCACCCCTCCACTTT
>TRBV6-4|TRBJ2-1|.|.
CASSDPTSNEQFF
TGTGCCAGCAGTGACCCGACAAGCAATGAGCAGTTCTTC
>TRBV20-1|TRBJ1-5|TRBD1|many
CSASPTDRQGGQPQHF
TGCAGTGCTAGTCCCACCGATCGACAGGGTGGACAGCCCCAGCATTTT
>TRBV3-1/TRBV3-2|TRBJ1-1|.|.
CASSQGYSRNTEAFF
TGTGCCAGCAGCCAAGGGTACAGCCGGAACACTGAAGCTTTCTTT
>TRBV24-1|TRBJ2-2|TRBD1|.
CATRAGDRGYTGELFF
TGTGCCACCAGAGCAGGGGACAGGGGTTACACCGGGGAGCTGTTTTTT
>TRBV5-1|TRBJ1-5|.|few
CASSLDGGSNQPQHF
TGCGCCAGCAGCTTGGACGGAGGGAGCAATCAGCCCCAGCATTTT